Shown below are 28 T cell receptor beta chains from a single sample sequenced in a study of shared clonotypes between healthy human individuals (dated by TCRdb to the early 2020s). Library preparation employed the immunoSEQ multiplex PCR assay. As stored in TCRdb, this immuneACCESS dataset retains in-frame rearrangements with V and J assigned. A fraction of the clones does not appear; measured against another copy, unresolved V genes explain less than half of the discrepancy, and the remainder lacks a known reason. This sample holds some 480,000 clones; less than 80% were observed only once. 12% of the sample is held by the ten biggest clonotypes. The sequencing sample was made of PBMCs. All receptors derive from a middle-aged woman in good health. Some clones in this sample may be carry-over from other donors' samples.

The chain has TRBV11-2 and TRBJ1-2; the D gene is possibly TRBD1 (5 bases). The V gene lost 6 bases and the J gene lost 0 bases, with 23 bases spanning the gap. Germline V gene sequence: CDR1 SGHAT, CDR2 FQNNGV. This CDR3 has 18 amino acids. This CDR3 reads CASRLRGPRQTTNYGYTF. Written as DNA, the CDR3 is TGTGCCAGCAGATTAAGAGGCCCCAGACAGACGACTAACTATGGCTACACCTTC. Looking up the rest from reference TRBV11-2 and TRBJ1-2 gives the full variable domain: EAGVAQSPRYKIIEKRQSVAFWCNPISGHATLYWYQQILGQGPKLLIQFQNNGVVDDSQLPKDRFSAERLKGVDSTLKIQPAKLEDSAVYLCASRLRGPRQTTNYGYTFGSGTRLTVV.

In regard to this clone: The sample has other DNA sequences that encode this CDR3 too. CDR3 loop: CASSPTGVSYEQYF. CDR3 nucleotides: TGTGCCAGCAGCCCTACGGGGGTCTCCTACGAGCAGTACTTC. The rearrangement uses TRBV5-4 and TRBJ2-7; the D gene is possibly TRBD2 (6 bases). V gave up 4 bases and J gave up 0 bases, with 11 bases separating them. Germline values: CDR1 SGHNT, CDR2 YYREEE (reference sequence). The CDR3 covers 14 residues.

The chain employs TRBV6-1 and TRBJ2-7; TRBD1 agrees at 11 bases. V trimming: 4 bases; J trimming: 1 base; junction bases outside the gene matches: 9. The germline CDR1 and CDR2 sequences are MNHNS and SASEGT. This CDR3 contains 17 residues. The CDR3 sequence: CASSGDWTGGFSYEQYF. The CDR3 DNA reads as TGTGCCAGCAGTGGAGATTGGACAGGGGGCTTTTCCTACGAGCAGTACTTC.

The V gene is TRBV10-3, the J gene TRBJ2-7; D remains unclear. The V gene lost 11 bases and the J gene lost 0 bases, with 14 bases spanning the gap. In germline, CDR1 is ENHRY, CDR2 SYGVKD. This CDR3 region has 13 residues. This chain's CDR3 is CASLNSDSYEQYF. The CDR3 DNA reads as TGTGCCTCCCTGAACTCAGACTCCTACGAGCAGTACTTC.

The chain employs TRBV2 and TRBJ1-5, with D maybe TRBD1 (6 bases). The CDR3 is 13 amino acids. Germline V gives CDR1 SNHLY, CDR2 FYNNEI. V shed 3 bases and J shed 6 bases, with 9 bases lying between them. The CDR3 coding sequence is TGTGCCAGCAGTGAGGAAGGGGGTCAGCCCCAGCATTTT. Translation: CASSEEGGQPQHF.

On this clone itself: The same CDR3 arises from other DNA sequences in this sample as well. The J gene is TRBJ2-2, the V gene TRBV5-1, with D uncertain. Germline loops: CDR1 SGHRS, CDR2 YFSETQ. V lost 0 bases and J 1 base, leaving 4 bases between the germline ends. This CDR3 is 14 amino acids long. CDR3 amino acids: CASSLDGNTGELFF. The CDR3 nucleotides are TGCGCCAGCAGCTTGGACGGGAACACCGGGGAGCTGTTTTTT.

Note on this clone: The sample holds other DNA sequences that translate to the same CDR3. V gene TRBV7-2 combines with J gene TRBJ1-2; D remains unclear. Germline CDR1 is SGHTA and CDR2 is FQGNSA. This CDR3 has 13 residues. Trimming removed 0 bases at V and 7 bases at J, with 9 bases between. CDR3 nucleotides: TGTGCCAGCAGCTTAGCGGGGTCGGGTGGCTACACCTTC. Translated: CASSLAGSGGYTF.

The chain links TRBV19 to TRBJ2-1; a possible D gene is TRBD1 (5 bases). Trimming took off 6 bases at V and 4 bases at J, with 16 bases between the two ends. Looked up from germline, CDR1 is LNHDA and CDR2 is SQIVND (reference sequence). The CDR3 runs to 15 residues. CDR3 loop: CASSRDRGTYNEQFF. The CDR3 coding sequence is TGTGCCAGTAGCAGGGATCGCGGAACTTACAATGAGCAGTTCTTC.

This clone has only one observation. The V call is TRBV5-1, the J call TRBJ2-3, with 7 positions matching TRBD1. CDR1 SGHRS and CDR2 YFSETQ come from the germline V gene. Trimming at V came to 2 bases and at J to 0 bases, leaving 6 bases not matched to a gene. The CDR3 has 16 amino acids. The CDR3 DNA reads as TGCGCCAGCAGCTTCAGGGGGATAGGGAGCACAGATACGCAGTATTTT. Protein product: CASSFRGIGSTDTQYF.

This clone occurred once. Written as DNA, the CDR3 is TGTGCCTACCTGGGGGACAGGGAAGTGAATGAGCAGTTCTTC. It encodes CAYLGDREVNEQFF. The rearrangement links TRBV30 to TRBJ2-1; 9 bases fit TRBD1. Germline V gene data show CDR1 as GTSNPN and CDR2 as SVGIG (reference sequence). The CDR3 is made up of 14 amino acids. J was trimmed by 7 bases and V by 7 bases; bases with no gene match: 11.

The count of this clone is one. The V and J genes are TRBV28 and TRBJ2-7; 9 positions agree with TRBD1. Trimming at V came to 5 bases and at J to 2 bases, leaving 4 bases not matched to a gene. The length of the CDR3 is 14 residues. Germline V gene lookup returns CDR1 MDHEN and CDR2 SYDVKM. The CDR3 DNA is TGTGCCAGCAGTCATAGACAGGGGGCCTACGAGCAGTACTTC. It translates to CASSHRQGAYEQYF.

This sequence joins TRBV2 and TRBJ2-7; 10 bases line up with TRBD2. This CDR3 region has 20 residues. J was trimmed by 0 bases and V by 7 bases; bases with no gene match: 21. The V gene's germline CDR1 is SNHLY and CDR2 FYNNEI. The CDR3: CASKVNSGRSGRRSSYEQYF. In DNA, the CDR3 is TGTGCCAGCAAGGTGAATAGCGGGAGGTCCGGACGCCGAAGCTCCTACGAGCAGTACTTC.

This clone has just one count. V and J are TRBV6-1 and TRBJ1-4; possibly TRBD1 for D (6 bases). The CDR3 has 15 amino acids. V was clipped by 5 bases and J by 4 bases, with 14 bases between them. CDR1 and CDR2 from the germline V gene are MNHNS and SASEGT. The CDR3 region has the DNA TGTGCCAGCAGTTGGGGGGGACAAGTTAATGAAAAACTGTTTTTT. Translation: CASSWGGQVNEKLFF.

The chain couples TRBV7-2 to TRBJ2-5, with D maybe TRBD1 (5 bases). This CDR3 has 13 residues. V shed 5 bases and J shed 2 bases, with 9 bases lying between them. Germline V gene lookup returns CDR1 SGHTA and CDR2 FQGNSA. The CDR3: CASSPQVQETQYF. The CDR3 DNA follows: TGTGCCAGCAGCCCACAGGTTCAAGAGACCCAGTACTTC.

V usage is TRBV27 and J usage is TRBJ1-4, with a tentative D call TRBD1 (6 bases). The germline V gene encodes CDR1 MNHEY and CDR2 SMNVEV (reference sequence). This CDR3 contains 14 residues. Trimming removed 3 bases at V and 8 bases at J, with 13 bases between. The CDR3 spells CASSLAGEGEKLFF. CDR3 sequence (DNA): TGTGCCAGCAGTTTGGCAGGGGAAGGGGAAAAACTGTTTTTT.

This clone was observed a single time. This chain uses TRBV2 with TRBJ1-2, with D maybe TRBD1 (6 bases). Trimming took off 7 bases at V and 2 bases at J, with 14 bases between the two ends. Germline V lookup: CDR1 SNHLY, CDR2 FYNNEI. This CDR3 spans 14 amino acids. In DNA form, the CDR3 reads TGTGCCAGCATCCCGGGGAGGGGGAACTATGGCTACACCTTC. Its protein is CASIPGRGNYGYTF.

The J gene is TRBJ1-1, the V gene TRBV25-1; 8 bases line up with TRBD1. The V and J ends lost 7 bases and 6 bases, in that order; junction bases with no gene match: 16. The V gene's germline CDR1 is MGHDK and CDR2 SYGVNS. The CDR3 extends over 16 amino acids. CDR3 sequence reads: CASKRSGGGRFAEAFF. In nucleotides, the CDR3 is TGTGCCAGCAAGCGGTCAGGGGGCGGTCGTTTCGCTGAAGCTTTCTTT.

The gene calls are TRBV7-2 and TRBJ2-7; 9 bases line up with TRBD2. CDR3 length: 15 amino acids. Trimming took 5 bases from V and 5 from J; bases not matched to a gene: 10. Germline V gene sequence: CDR1 SGHTA, CDR2 FQGNSA. CDR3 protein: CASSTRSGSGNEQYF. In nucleotides, the CDR3 is TGTGCCAGCAGCACCCGTAGCGGGAGTGGGAACGAGCAGTACTTC.

The V call is TRBV4-3, the J call TRBJ2-3, with TRBD2 matching 13 bases. CDR3 length: 16 residues. Germline V CDR1 and CDR2: LGHNA, YSLEER. V dropped 4 bases and J dropped 1; count of bases not matched to a gene: 2. As DNA, the CDR3 is TGCGCCAGCAGCCCAGGACTAGCGGGAGGCACAGATACGCAGTATTTT. This gives the protein CASSPGLAGGTDTQYF.

A few counts support this clone. The V gene is TRBV10-1, the J gene TRBJ1-5; D ambiguous. V gave up 2 bases and J gave up 0 bases, with 26 bases separating them. Germline V lookup: CDR1 WNHNN, CDR2 SYGVQD (reference sequence). The CDR3 has 21 residues. The CDR3 DNA sequence: TGCGCCAGCAGTGAGCCGGGTACACGACTCGGCCGCGGGAATAGCAATCAGCCCCAGCATTTT. It yields the protein CASSEPGTRLGRGNSNQPQHF.

As DNA, the CDR3 is TGTGCCTGGGGGACAGGGGGAAGCACAGATACGCAGTATTTT. It translates to CAWGTGGSTDTQYF. The V gene is TRBV30, the J gene TRBJ2-3; TRBD1 matches 11 bases. V trimming: 5 bases; J trimming: 0 bases; junction bases outside the gene matches: 1. This CDR3 is built from 14 residues. Germline assignment: CDR1 GTSNPN and CDR2 SVGIG (reference sequence).

On this clone: Within the sample, other DNA sequences also encode this same CDR3. The chain combines TRBV30 with TRBJ1-3; D gene uncertain. The ends were cut back, 0 bases at V and 3 bases at J, with 6 bases in the middle. The CDR3 has 13 amino acids. Germline values: CDR1 GTSNPN, CDR2 SVGIG (reference sequence). CDR3 nucleotide sequence: TGTGCCTGGAGTGTAAGCCTTGGAAACACCATATATTTT. This codes for CAWSVSLGNTIYF.

This sequence joins TRBV27 and TRBJ1-2; 7 nucleotides agree with TRBD1. The CDR3 loop spans 15 amino acids. Germline CDR1 and CDR2: MNHEY and SMNVEV (reference sequence). The V segment lost 4 bases and the J segment 4 bases; nucleotides outside the gene matches: 9. In DNA, the CDR3 is TGTGCCAGCAGTTCCGTCCACAGGGGTGGCTATGGCTACACCTTC. This translates into CASSSVHRGGYGYTF.

The count of this clone is one. The chain couples TRBV4-1 to TRBJ1-3; 9 nucleotides align to TRBD1. This CDR3 spans 15 amino acids. The V gene end was trimmed by 4 bases and the J gene end by 4 bases; junction bases not matched to a gene: 5. Germline V gene data show CDR1 as MGHRA and CDR2 as YSYEKL. The DNA of the CDR3 is TGCGCCAGCAGCCGCACAGGGGGCGCGGGAAACACCATATATTTT. Amino acids: CASSRTGGAGNTIYF.

The V and J genes are TRBV4-2 and TRBJ1-2; possibly TRBD1 for D (6 bases). The V end was cut by 0 bases, the J end by 2 bases, with 16 bases between. Looked up from germline, CDR1 is LGHNA and CDR2 is YNFKEQ. The CDR3 contains 17 residues. The CDR3 sequence: CASSQETGGAGNYGYTF. CDR3 nucleotide sequence: TGTGCCAGCAGCCAAGAAACTGGGGGCGCGGGGAACTATGGCTACACCTTC.

The CDR3 is CASSLGTGGTETQYF. For the CDR3, the DNA is TGCGCCAGCAGCTTGGGGACAGGGGGTACGGAGACCCAGTACTTC. V usage is TRBV5-1 and J usage is TRBJ2-5, with 10 nucleotides matching TRBD1. Germline V gene lookup returns CDR1 SGHRS and CDR2 YFSETQ. J was trimmed by 5 bases and V by 0 bases; bases with no gene match: 4. This CDR3 spans 15 amino acids. Full variable domain (outside the CDR3, taken from reference TRBV5-1 and TRBJ2-5): KAGVTQTPRYLIKTRGQQVTLSCSPISGHRSVSWYQQTPGQGLQFLFEYFSETQRNKGNFPGRFSGRQFSNSRSEMNVSTLELGDSALYLCASSLGTGGTETQYFGPGTRLLVL.

V usage is TRBV5-1 and J usage is TRBJ1-1, with D perhaps TRBD1 (6 bases). V was pared by 2 bases and J by 0 bases, with 17 bases between. This CDR3 is built from 17 residues. The V gene's germline CDR1 is SGHRS and CDR2 YFSETQ. The CDR3 bases are TGCGCCAGCAGCTTTGATGATTACAGGGCGATGAACACTGAAGCTTTCTTT. This gives the protein CASSFDDYRAMNTEAFF.

The V call is TRBV13, the J call TRBJ1-1; tentatively, D is TRBD1 (5 bases). CDR3 length: 14 residues. The germline V gene encodes CDR1 PRHDT and CDR2 FYEKMQ (reference sequence). The V gene lost 5 bases and the J gene lost 4 bases, with 14 bases spanning the gap. CDR3 in DNA: TGTGCCAGCAGCGGGGACGGCCGGGGCACTGAAGCTTTCTTT. Its translation: CASSGDGRGTEAFF.